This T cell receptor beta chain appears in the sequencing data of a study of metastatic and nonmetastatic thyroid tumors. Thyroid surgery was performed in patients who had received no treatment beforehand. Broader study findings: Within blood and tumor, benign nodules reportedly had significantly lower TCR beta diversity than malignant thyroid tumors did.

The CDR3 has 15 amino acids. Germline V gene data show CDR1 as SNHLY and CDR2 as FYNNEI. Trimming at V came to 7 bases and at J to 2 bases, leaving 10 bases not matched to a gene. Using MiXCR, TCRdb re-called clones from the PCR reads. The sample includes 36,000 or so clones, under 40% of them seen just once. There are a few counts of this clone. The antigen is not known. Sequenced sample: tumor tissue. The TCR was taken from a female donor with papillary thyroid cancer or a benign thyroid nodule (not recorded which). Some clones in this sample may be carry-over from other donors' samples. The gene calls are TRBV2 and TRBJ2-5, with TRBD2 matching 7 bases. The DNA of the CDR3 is TGTGCCAGCACTGCGGGGGTGGGTCGTCAAGAGACCCAGTACTTC. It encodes CASTAGVGRQETQYF. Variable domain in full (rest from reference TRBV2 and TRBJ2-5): EPEVTQTPSHQVTQMGQEVILRCVPISNHLYFYWYRQILGQKVEFLVSFYNNEISEKSEIFDDQFSVERPDGSNFTLKIRSTKLEDSAMYFCASTAGVGRQETQYFGPGTRLLVL.